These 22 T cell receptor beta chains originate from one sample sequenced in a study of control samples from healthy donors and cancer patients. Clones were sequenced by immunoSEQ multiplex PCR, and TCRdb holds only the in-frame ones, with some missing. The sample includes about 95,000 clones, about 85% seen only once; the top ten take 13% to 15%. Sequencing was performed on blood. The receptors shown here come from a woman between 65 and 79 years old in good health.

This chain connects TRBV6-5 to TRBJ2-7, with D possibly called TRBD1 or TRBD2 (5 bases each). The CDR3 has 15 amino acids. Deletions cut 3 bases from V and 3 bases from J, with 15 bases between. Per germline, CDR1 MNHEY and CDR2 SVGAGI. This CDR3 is CASSYGTSGSYEQYF. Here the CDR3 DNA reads TGTGCCAGCAGTTATGGGACCTCCGGAAGCTACGAGCAGTACTTC.

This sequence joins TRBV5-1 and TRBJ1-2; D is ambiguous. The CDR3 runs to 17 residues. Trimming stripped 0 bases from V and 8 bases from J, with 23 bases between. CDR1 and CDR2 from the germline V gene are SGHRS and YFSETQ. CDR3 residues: CASSLVASAFTSAGYTF. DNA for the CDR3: TGCGCCAGCAGCTTGGTAGCGTCAGCCTTTACCAGCGCGGGCTACACCTTC.

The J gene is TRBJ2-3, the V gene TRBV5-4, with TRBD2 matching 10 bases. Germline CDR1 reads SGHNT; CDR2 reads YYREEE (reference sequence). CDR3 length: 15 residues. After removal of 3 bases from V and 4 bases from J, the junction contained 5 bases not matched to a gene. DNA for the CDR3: TGTGCCAGCAGCTCCTTAGCGGGGGGATCAGATACGCAGTATTTT. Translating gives CASSSLAGGSDTQYF.

In DNA form, the CDR3 reads TGTGCCAGCAGCTTGGGGTATCTGAATGAAAAACTGTTTTTT. Amino acid sequence: CASSLGYLNEKLFF. The chain is built from TRBV5-6 and TRBJ1-4; D uncertain. Trimming removed 0 bases at V and 5 bases at J, with 8 bases between. There are 14 residues in the CDR3. Germline CDR1 is SGHDT and CDR2 is YYEEEE.

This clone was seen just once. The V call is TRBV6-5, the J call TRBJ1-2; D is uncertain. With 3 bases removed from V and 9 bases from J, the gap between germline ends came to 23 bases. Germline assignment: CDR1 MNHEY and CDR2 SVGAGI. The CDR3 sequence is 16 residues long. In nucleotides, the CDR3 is TGTGCCAGCAGTTATTCCCCGGCCGGACCGCCGACGAGCTACACCTTC. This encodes CASSYSPAGPPTSYTF.

The CDR3 DNA reads as TGTGCCAGCAGTGACGGGCTAGGCGCAGATACGCAGTATTTT. Residues: CASSDGLGADTQYF. The chain has TRBV2 and TRBJ2-3; the D is unclear. Germline-derived CDR1 and CDR2 are SNHLY and FYNNEI. V gave up 3 bases and J gave up 4 bases, with 11 bases separating them. The CDR3 contains 14 residues.

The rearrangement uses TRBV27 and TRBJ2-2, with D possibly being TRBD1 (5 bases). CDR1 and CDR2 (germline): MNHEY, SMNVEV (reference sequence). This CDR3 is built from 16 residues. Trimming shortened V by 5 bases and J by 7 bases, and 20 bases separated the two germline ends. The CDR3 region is CASSLPSLQGSGELFF. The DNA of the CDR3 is TGTGCCAGCAGTCTTCCTTCGTTGCAGGGTAGCGGGGAGCTGTTTTTT.

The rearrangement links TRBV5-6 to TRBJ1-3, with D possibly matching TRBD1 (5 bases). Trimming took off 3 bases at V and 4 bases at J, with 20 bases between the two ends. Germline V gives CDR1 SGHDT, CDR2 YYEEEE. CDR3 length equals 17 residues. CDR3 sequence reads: CASSSLGGELIGNTIYF. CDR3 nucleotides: TGTGCCAGCAGCTCCCTAGGAGGGGAACTCATAGGAAACACCATATATTTT.

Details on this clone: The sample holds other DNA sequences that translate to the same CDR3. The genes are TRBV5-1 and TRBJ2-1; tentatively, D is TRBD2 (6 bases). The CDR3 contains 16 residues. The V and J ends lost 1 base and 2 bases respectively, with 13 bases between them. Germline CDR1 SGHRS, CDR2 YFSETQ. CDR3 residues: CASSLTGEGPYNEQFF. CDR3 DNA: TGCGCCAGCAGCTTGACGGGAGAAGGACCCTACAATGAGCAGTTCTTC.

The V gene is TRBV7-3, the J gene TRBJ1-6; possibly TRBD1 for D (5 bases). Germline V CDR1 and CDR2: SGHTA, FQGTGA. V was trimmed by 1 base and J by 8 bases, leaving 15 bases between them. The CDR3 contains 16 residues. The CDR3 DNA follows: TGTGCCAGCAGCTTAATGTCGCGGCAGACAGATTCACCCCTCCACTTT. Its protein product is CASSLMSRQTDSPLHF. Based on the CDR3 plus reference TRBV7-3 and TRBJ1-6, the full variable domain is GAGVSQTPSNKVTEKGKYVELRCDPISGHTALYWYRQSLGQGPEFLIYFQGTGAADDSGLPNDRFFAVRPEGSVSTLKIQRTERGDSAVYLCASSLMSRQTDSPLHFGNGTRLTVT.

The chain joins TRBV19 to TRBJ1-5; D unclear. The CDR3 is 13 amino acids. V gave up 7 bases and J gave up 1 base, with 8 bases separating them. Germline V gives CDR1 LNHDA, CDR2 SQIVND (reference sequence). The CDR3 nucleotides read TGTGCCAGTAATCCTGGGAGCAATCAGCCCCAGCATTTT. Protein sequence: CASNPGSNQPQHF. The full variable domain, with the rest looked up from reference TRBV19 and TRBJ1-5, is DGGITQSPKYLFRKEGQNVTLSCEQNLNHDAMYWYRQDPGQGLRLIYYSQIVNDFQKGDIAEGYSVSREKKESFPLTVTSAQKNPTAFYLCASNPGSNQPQHFGDGTRLSIL.

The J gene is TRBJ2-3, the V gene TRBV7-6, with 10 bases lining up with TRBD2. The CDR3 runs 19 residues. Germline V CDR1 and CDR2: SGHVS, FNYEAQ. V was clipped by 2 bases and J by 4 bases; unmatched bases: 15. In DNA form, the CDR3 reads TGTGCCAGCAGCTTAATTTCCCGGGGGCTAGCGGGGGTCGCAGATACGCAGTATTTT. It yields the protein CASSLISRGLAGVADTQYF.

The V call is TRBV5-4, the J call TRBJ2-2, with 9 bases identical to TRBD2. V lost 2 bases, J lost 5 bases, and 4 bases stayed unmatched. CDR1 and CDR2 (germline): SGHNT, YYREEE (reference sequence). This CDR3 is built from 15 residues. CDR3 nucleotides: TGTGCCAGCAGCTTAGGGGGACTAGCAACCGGGGAGCTGTTTTTT. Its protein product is CASSLGGLATGELFF.

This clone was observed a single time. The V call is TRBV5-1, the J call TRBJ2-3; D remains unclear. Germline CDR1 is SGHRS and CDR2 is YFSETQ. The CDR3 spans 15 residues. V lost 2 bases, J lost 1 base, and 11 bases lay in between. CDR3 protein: CASSFESPRTDTQYF. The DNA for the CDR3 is TGCGCCAGCAGCTTTGAGTCGCCTCGCACAGATACGCAGTATTTT.

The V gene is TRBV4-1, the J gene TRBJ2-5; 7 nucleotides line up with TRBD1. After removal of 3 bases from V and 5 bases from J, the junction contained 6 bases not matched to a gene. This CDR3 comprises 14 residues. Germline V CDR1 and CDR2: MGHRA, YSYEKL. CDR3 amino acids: CASSHTGVEETQYF. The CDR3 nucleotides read TGCGCCAGCAGCCATACAGGGGTGGAGGAGACCCAGTACTTC.

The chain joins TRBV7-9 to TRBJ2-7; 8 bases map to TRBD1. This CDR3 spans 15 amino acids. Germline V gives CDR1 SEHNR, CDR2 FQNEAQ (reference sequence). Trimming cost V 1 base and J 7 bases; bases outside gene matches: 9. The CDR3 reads CASSLEPRGPGEQYF. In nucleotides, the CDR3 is TGTGCCAGCAGCTTAGAGCCCAGGGGGCCGGGGGAGCAGTACTTC.

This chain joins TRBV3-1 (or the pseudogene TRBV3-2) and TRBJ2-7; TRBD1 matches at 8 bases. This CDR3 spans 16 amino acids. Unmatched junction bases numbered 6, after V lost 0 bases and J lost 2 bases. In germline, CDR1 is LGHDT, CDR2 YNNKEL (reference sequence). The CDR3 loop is CASSQERTGYPYEQYF. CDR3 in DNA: TGTGCCAGCAGCCAAGAGAGGACAGGGTACCCCTACGAGCAGTACTTC.

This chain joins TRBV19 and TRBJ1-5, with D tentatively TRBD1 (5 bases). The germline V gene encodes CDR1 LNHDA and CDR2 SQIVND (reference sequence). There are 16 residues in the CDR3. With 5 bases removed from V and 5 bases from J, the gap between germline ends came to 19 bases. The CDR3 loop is CASSQQASPGDQPQHF. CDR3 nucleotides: TGTGCCAGTAGTCAACAGGCCTCCCCGGGGGATCAGCCCCAGCATTTT.

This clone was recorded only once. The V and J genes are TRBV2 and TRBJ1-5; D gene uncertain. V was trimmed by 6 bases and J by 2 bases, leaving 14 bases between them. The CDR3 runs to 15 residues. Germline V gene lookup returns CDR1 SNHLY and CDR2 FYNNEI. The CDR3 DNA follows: TGTGCCAGCAGCCGAGGGATTGCGGGCAATCAGCCCCAGCATTTT. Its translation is CASSRGIAGNQPQHF.

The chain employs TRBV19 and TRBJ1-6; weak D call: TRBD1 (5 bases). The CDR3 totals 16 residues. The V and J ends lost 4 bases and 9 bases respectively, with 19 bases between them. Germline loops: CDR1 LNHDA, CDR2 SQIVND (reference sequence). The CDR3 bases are TGTGCCAGTAGTACCCTCACCGGGACCGCGGTTTCACCCCTCCACTTT. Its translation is CASSTLTGTAVSPLHF.

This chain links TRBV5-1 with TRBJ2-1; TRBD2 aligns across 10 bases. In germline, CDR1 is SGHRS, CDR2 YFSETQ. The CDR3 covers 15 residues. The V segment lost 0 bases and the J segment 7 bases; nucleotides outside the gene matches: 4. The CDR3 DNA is TGCGCCAGCAGCTTGGCGGCTAGCGGGAGAAATGAGCAGTTCTTC. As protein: CASSLAASGRNEQFF. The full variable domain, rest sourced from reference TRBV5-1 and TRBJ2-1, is KAGVTQTPRYLIKTRGQQVTLSCSPISGHRSVSWYQQTPGQGLQFLFEYFSETQRNKGNFPGRFSGRQFSNSRSEMNVSTLELGDSALYLCASSLAASGRNEQFFGPGTRLTVL.

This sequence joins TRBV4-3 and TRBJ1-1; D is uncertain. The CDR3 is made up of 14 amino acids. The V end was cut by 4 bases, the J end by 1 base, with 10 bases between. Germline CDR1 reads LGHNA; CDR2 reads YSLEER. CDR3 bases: TGCGCCAGCAGCCGCGGACTGGAGAACACTGAAGCTTTCTTT. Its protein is CASSRGLENTEAFF.